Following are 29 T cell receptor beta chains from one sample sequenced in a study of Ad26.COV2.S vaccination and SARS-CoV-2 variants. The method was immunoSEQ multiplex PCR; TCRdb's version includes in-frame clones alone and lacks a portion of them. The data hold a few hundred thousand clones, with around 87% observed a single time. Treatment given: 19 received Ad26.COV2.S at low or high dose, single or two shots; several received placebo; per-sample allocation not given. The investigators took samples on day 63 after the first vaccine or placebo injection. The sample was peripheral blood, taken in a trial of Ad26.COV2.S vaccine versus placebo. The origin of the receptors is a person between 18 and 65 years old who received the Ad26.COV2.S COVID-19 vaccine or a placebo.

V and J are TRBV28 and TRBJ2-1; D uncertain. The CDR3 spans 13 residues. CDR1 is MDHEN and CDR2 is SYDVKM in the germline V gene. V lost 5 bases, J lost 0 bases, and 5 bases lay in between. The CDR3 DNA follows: TGTGCCAGCAGTCCGGACTCCTACAATGAGCAGTTCTTC. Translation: CASSPDSYNEQFF.

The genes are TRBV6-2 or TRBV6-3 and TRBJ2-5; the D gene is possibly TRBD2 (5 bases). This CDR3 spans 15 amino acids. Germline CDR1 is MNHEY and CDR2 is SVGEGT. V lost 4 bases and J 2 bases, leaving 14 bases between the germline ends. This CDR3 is CASSLVMGGQETQYF. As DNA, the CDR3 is TGTGCCAGCAGTTTAGTGATGGGCGGGCAAGAGACCCAGTACTTC.

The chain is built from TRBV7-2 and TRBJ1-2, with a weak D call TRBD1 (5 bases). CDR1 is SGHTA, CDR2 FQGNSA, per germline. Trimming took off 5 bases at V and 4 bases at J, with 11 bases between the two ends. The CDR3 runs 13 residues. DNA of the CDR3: TGTGCCAGCAGCCCCGGGACCGGCTATGGCTACACCTTC. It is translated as CASSPGTGYGYTF.

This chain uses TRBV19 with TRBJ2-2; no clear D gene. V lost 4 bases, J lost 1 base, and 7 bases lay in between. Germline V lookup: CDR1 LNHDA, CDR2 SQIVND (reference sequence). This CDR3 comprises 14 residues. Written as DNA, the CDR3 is TGTGCCAGTAGTACTCGCATGAACACCGGGGAGCTGTTTTTT. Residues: CASSTRMNTGELFF.

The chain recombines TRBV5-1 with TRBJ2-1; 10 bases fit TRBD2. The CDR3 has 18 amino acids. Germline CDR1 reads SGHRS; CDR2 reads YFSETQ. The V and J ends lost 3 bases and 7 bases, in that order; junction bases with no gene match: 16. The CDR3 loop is CASSSSASGRTTGNEQFF. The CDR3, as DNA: TGCGCCAGCAGCTCCTCGGCTAGCGGGAGAACTACGGGTAATGAGCAGTTCTTC.

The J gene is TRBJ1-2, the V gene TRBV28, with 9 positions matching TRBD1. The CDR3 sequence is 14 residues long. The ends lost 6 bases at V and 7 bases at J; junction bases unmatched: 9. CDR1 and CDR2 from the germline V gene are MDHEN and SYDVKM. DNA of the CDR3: TGTGCCAGCAGCCTAGGACAGGGGTTGGGTGGCTACACCTTC. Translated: CASSLGQGLGGYTF.

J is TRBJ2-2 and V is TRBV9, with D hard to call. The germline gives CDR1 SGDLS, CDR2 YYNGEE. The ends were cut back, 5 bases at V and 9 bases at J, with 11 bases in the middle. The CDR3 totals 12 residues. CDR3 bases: TGTGCCAGCAGTTTCCGCGACTGGGAGCTGTTTTTT. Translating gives CASSFRDWELFF.

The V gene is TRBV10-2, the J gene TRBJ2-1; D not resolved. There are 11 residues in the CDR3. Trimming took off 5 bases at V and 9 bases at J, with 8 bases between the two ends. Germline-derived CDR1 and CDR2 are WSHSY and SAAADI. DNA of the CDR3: TGCGCCAGCAGTCAGATCGGTGAGCAGTTCTTC. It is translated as CASSQIGEQFF.

CDR3 sequence: CASSTQSDIVEAFF. CDR3 DNA sequence: TGTGCCAGCAGTACCCAATCGGACATTGTTGAAGCTTTCTTT. V gene TRBV2 combines with J gene TRBJ1-1; tentatively, D is TRBD1 (5 bases). Deletions cut 5 bases from V and 7 bases from J, with 17 bases between. The CDR3 sequence is 14 residues long. Per the germline V gene, CDR1 is SNHLY and CDR2 is FYNNEI. The whole variable domain, filled in from reference TRBV2 and TRBJ1-1, reads EPEVTQTPSHQVTQMGQEVILRCVPISNHLYFYWYRQILGQKVEFLVSFYNNEISEKSEIFDDQFSVERPDGSNFTLKIRSTKLEDSAMYFCASSTQSDIVEAFFGQGTRLTVV.

Written as DNA, the CDR3 is TGTGCCAGCAGTTCCGGGACAGGGGGCGACTATGGCTACACCTTC. The encoded protein is CASSSGTGGDYGYTF. V usage is TRBV27 and J usage is TRBJ1-2, with 12 positions matching TRBD1. Germline V gives CDR1 MNHEY, CDR2 SMNVEV (reference sequence). The CDR3 consists of 15 residues. V trimming: 4 bases; J trimming: 3 bases; junction bases outside the gene matches: 3.

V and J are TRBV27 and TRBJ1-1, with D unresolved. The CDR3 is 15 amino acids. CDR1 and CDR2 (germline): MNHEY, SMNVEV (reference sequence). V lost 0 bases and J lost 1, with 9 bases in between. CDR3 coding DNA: TGTGCCAGCAGTTTATCGGAGGACCAGAACACTGAAGCTTTCTTT. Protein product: CASSLSEDQNTEAFF.

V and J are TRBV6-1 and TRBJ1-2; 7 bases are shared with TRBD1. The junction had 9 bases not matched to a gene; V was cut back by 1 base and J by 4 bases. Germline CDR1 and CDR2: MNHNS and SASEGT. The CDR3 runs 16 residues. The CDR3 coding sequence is TGTGCCAGCAGTGAAGGTAGACAGGGTTGGGGCTATGGCTACACCTTC. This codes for CASSEGRQGWGYGYTF.

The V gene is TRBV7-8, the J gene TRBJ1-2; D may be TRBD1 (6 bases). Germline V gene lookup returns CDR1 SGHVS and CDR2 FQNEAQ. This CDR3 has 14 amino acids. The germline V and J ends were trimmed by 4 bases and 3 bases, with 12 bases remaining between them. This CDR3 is CASSSLAGDYGYTF. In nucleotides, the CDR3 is TGTGCCAGCAGCTCCTTAGCAGGGGACTATGGCTACACCTTC.

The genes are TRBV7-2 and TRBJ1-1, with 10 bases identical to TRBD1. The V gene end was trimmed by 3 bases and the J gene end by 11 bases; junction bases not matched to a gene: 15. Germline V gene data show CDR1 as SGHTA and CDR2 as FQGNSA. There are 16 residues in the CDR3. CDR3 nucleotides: TGTGCCAGCAGCTTTAGGACCGGGACAGGGGAACTGGGGGCTTTCTTT. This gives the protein CASSFRTGTGELGAFF.

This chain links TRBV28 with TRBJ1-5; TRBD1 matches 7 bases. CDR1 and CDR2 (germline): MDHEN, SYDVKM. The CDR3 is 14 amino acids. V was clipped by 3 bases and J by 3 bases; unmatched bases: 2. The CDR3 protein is CASSLGQFNQPQHF. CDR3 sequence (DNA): TGTGCCAGCAGTTTGGGACAGTTCAATCAGCCCCAGCATTTT. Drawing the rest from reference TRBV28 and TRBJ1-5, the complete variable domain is DVKVTQSSRYLVKRTGEKVFLECVQDMDHENMFWYRQDPGLGLRLIYFSYDVKMKEKGDIPEGYSVSREKKERFSLILESASTNQTSMYLCASSLGQFNQPQHFGDGTRLSIL.

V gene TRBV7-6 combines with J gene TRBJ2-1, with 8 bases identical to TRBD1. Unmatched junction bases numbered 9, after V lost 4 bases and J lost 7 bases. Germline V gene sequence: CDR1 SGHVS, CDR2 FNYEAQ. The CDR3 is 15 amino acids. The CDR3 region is CASSSGTGGLNEQFF. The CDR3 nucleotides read TGTGCCAGCAGCTCTGGCACAGGGGGTTTGAATGAGCAGTTCTTC.

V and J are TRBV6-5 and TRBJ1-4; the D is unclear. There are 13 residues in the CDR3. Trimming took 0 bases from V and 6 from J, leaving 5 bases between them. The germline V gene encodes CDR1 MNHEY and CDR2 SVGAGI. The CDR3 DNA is TGTGCCAGCAGTTACTCGGTAGATGAAAAACTGTTTTTT. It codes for CASSYSVDEKLFF.

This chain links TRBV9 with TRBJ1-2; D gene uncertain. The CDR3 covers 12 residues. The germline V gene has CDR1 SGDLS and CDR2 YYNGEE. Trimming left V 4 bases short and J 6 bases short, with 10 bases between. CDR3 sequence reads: CASSFRTDGYTF. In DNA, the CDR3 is TGTGCCAGCAGCTTTCGGACGGATGGCTACACCTTC.

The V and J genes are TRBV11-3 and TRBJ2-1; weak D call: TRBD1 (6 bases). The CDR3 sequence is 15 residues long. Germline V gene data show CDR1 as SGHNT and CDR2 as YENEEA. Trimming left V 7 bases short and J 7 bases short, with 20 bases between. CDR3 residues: CASTIGPAQGNEQFF. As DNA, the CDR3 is TGTGCCAGCACTATCGGACCGGCTCAGGGGAATGAGCAGTTCTTC.

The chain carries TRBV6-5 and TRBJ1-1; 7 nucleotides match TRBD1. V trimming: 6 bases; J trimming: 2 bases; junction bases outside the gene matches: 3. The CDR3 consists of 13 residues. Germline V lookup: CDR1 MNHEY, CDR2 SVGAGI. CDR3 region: CASRGTVNTEAFF. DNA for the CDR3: TGTGCCAGCAGAGGGACAGTTAACACTGAAGCTTTCTTT.

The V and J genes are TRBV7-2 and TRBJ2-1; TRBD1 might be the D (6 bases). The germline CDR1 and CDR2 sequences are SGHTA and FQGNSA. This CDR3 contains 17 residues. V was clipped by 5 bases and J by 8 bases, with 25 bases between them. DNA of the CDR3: TGTGCCAGCAGCCTAGGGTACAGGGTAGTAATAACCGATGAGCAGTTCTTC. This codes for CASSLGYRVVITDEQFF.

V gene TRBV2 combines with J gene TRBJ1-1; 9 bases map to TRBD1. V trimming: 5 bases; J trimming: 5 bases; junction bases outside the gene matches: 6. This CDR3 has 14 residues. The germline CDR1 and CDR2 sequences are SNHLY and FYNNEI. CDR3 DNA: TGTGCCAGCAGTCGACAGGGGGGAGCTACTGAAGCTTTCTTT. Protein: CASSRQGGATEAFF.

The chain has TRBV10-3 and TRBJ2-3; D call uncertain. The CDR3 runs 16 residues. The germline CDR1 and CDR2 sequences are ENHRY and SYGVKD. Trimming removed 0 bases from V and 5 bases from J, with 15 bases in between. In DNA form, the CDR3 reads TGTGCCATCAGTGAGTCTCTCGGCAGCGCACTAGATACGCAGTATTTT. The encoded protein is CAISESLGSALDTQYF.

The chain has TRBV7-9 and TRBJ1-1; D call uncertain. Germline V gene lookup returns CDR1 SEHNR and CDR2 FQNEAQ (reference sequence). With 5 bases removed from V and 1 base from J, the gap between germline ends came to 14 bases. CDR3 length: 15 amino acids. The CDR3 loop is CASSPPGRQNTEAFF. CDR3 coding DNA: TGTGCCAGCAGCCCACCGGGCAGACAGAACACTGAAGCTTTCTTT.

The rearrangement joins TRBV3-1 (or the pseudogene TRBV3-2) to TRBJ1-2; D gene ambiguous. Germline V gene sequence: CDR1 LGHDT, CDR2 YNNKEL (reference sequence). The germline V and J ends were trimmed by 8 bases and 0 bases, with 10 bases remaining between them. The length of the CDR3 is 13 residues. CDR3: CASGRGTNYGYTF. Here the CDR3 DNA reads TGTGCCAGCGGCCGAGGAACTAACTATGGCTACACCTTC.

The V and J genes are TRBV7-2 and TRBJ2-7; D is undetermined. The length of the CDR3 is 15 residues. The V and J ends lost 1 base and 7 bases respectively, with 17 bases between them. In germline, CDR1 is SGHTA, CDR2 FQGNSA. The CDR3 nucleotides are TGTGCCAGCAGCTTAGTTGTACTGGTGGGTGGTGAGCAGTACTTC. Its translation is CASSLVVLVGGEQYF.

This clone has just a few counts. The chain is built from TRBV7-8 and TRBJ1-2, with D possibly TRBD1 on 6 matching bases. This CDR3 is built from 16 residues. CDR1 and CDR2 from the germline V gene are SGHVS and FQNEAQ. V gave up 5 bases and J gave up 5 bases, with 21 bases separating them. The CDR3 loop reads CASSPSRGPTIYGYTF. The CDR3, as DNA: TGTGCCAGCAGCCCATCTCGGGGGCCAACCATATATGGCTACACCTTC.

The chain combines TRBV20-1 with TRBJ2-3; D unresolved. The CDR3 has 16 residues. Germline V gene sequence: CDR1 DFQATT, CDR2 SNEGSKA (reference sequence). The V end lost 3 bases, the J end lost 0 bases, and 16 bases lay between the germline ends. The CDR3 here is CSASPFGQASTDTQYF. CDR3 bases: TGCAGTGCTAGTCCCTTTGGGCAGGCTAGCACAGATACGCAGTATTTT.

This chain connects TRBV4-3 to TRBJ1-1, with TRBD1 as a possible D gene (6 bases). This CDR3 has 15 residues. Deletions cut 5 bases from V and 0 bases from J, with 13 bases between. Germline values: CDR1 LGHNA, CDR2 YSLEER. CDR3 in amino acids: CASSDHYRVNTEAFF. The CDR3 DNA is TGCGCCAGCAGCGATCACTACAGGGTGAACACTGAAGCTTTCTTT.